The 24 T cell receptor beta chains presented below share a single source sample, sequenced in a study of cytomegalovirus exposure and HLA in healthy donors. It was with 60 Vbeta and 13 Jbeta primers that the PCR ran. Only in-frame clones appear in the TCRdb table, and some are missing; sequencing was by immunoSEQ multiplex PCR. Of tens of thousands of clones in the sample, roughly 60% were seen once. Sequencing was done on a sample of PBMCs. All receptors derive from a woman between 50 and 59 years old in good health and CMV-seropositive.

A single count supports this clone. CDR3 loop: CASSMGGTSTEAFF. The CDR3 DNA reads as TGTGCCAGCAGTATGGGAGGGACGAGCACTGAAGCTTTCTTT. The V and J genes are TRBV6-6 and TRBJ1-1; tentative D call: TRBD1 (5 bases). The ends were cut back, 5 bases at V and 4 bases at J, with 14 bases in the middle. The V gene's germline CDR1 is MNHNY and CDR2 SVGAGI (reference sequence). This CDR3 contains 14 residues.

The table lists this clone with a few counts. The chain has TRBV4-3 and TRBJ2-7; TRBD1 is a possible D gene (5 bases). CDR1 and CDR2 (germline): LGHNA, YSLEER. V gave up 0 bases and J gave up 6 bases, with 9 bases separating them. The CDR3 runs 13 residues. Here the CDR3 DNA reads TGCGCCAGCAGCCAAGATACAAGGGGCGAGCAGTACTTC. Translating gives CASSQDTRGEQYF.

This chain links TRBV2 with TRBJ2-7; tentatively, D is TRBD2 (6 bases). V was shortened by 1 base and J by 5 bases, with 12 bases between the two germline ends. The CDR3 extends over 14 amino acids. The germline V gene has CDR1 SNHLY and CDR2 FYNNEI. DNA for the CDR3: TGTGCCAGCAGTGAAGGGCAGGGAGGTAACGAGCAGTACTTC. Translation gives CASSEGQGGNEQYF.

The V and J genes are TRBV29-1 and TRBJ1-2; D gene uncertain. This CDR3 region has 11 residues. Trimming stripped 5 bases from V and 3 bases from J, with 7 bases between. Per the germline V gene, CDR1 is SQVTM and CDR2 is ANQGSEA. The CDR3 region has the DNA TGCAGCGTTCTCCGTGACTATGGCTACACCTTC. Translating gives CSVLRDYGYTF. Combining the CDR3 with reference TRBV29-1 and TRBJ1-2 gives the whole variable domain SAVISQKPSRDICQRGTSLTIQCQVDSQVTMMFWYRQQPGQSLTLIATANQGSEATYESGFVIDKFPISRPNLTFSTLTVSNMSPEDSSIYLCSVLRDYGYTFGSGTRLTVV.

The chain joins TRBV15 to TRBJ2-1; tentatively, D is TRBD2 (6 bases). The CDR3 is 17 amino acids. The germline gives CDR1 LNHNV, CDR2 YYDKDF (reference sequence). The V and J ends lost 0 bases and 2 bases respectively, with 14 bases between them. The CDR3 sequence: CATSRESAGRTYNEQFF. The CDR3 nucleotides read TGTGCCACCAGCAGAGAATCCGCGGGGAGGACCTACAATGAGCAGTTCTTC.

V and J are TRBV7-9 and TRBJ1-2, with TRBD1 matching 9 bases. V shed 5 bases, J shed 4 bases, and the junction held 11 bases outside the gene matches. CDR1 and CDR2 (germline): SEHNR, FQNEAQ (reference sequence). The CDR3 contains 16 residues. The CDR3: CASSEGQGYDFYGYTF. CDR3 coding DNA: TGTGCCAGCAGCGAGGGACAGGGATATGATTTCTATGGCTACACCTTC.

The chain carries TRBV6-4 and TRBJ1-6; D gene ambiguous. Germline V gene data show CDR1 as MRHNA and CDR2 as SNTAGT. Trimming took 3 bases from V and 7 from J, leaving 13 bases between them. CDR3 length equals 15 residues. This chain's CDR3 is CASSEEGLGNSPLHF. The CDR3 DNA reads as TGTGCCAGCAGTGAGGAGGGATTGGGGAATTCACCCCTCCACTTT.

This clone was picked up a small number of times. The chain joins TRBV28 to TRBJ1-1; D is unclear. This CDR3 is 16 amino acids long. The ends were cut back, 3 bases at V and 3 bases at J, with 17 bases in the middle. Germline CDR1 and CDR2: MDHEN and SYDVKM. Written as DNA, the CDR3 is TGTGCCAGCAGTTTGGGAGGGCCCTTGGGTTACACTGAAGCTTTCTTT. It encodes CASSLGGPLGYTEAFF.

This clone occurred once. The rearrangement uses TRBV5-1 and TRBJ2-3; 9 nucleotides align to TRBD2. CDR1 SGHRS and CDR2 YFSETQ come from the germline V gene. The CDR3 covers 16 residues. Germline trimming cut 0 bases from V and 1 base from J; bases unmatched to any gene: 3. The CDR3 DNA sequence: TGCGCCAGCAGCTTGGCCGAGCGGGGGGGCACAGATACGCAGTATTTT. It is translated as CASSLAERGGTDTQYF.

CDR3 DNA sequence: TGTGCCAGATTAAGGGGCTCCGAGCAGTACTTC. Its protein is CARLRGSEQYF. The chain employs TRBV27 and TRBJ2-7; maybe TRBD1 (5 bases). V lost 9 bases and J 6 bases, leaving 12 bases between the germline ends. Germline CDR1 MNHEY, CDR2 SMNVEV (reference sequence). This CDR3 has 11 amino acids.

The chain joins TRBV27 to TRBJ1-1; possibly TRBD1 for D (5 bases). The CDR3 runs to 13 residues. Looked up from germline, CDR1 is MNHEY and CDR2 is SMNVEV (reference sequence). The V gene lost 5 bases and the J gene lost 7 bases, with 14 bases spanning the gap. This CDR3 reads CASSPGGYVEAFF. CDR3 nucleotide sequence: TGTGCCAGCAGTCCTGGGGGGTACGTTGAAGCTTTCTTT.

The chain uses TRBV7-2 and TRBJ1-1; D remains unclear. Per germline, CDR1 SGHTA and CDR2 FQGNSA. The CDR3 is 13 amino acids. V lost 4 bases and J 1 base, leaving 7 bases between the germline ends. The CDR3 DNA reads TGTGCCAGCAGCTCCGCAGAGAACACTGAAGCTTTCTTT. This codes for CASSSAENTEAFF.

This chain joins TRBV28 and TRBJ1-4; weak D call: TRBD1 (5 bases). The germline V gene encodes CDR1 MDHEN and CDR2 SYDVKM. The ends were cut back, 6 bases at V and 1 base at J, with 12 bases in the middle. The CDR3 totals 15 residues. The CDR3 protein is CASSPWGGTNEKLFF. DNA of the CDR3: TGTGCCAGCAGCCCTTGGGGGGGAACTAATGAAAAACTGTTTTTT.

The chain uses TRBV29-1 and TRBJ1-1; weak D call: TRBD1 (6 bases). The V end was cut by 4 bases, the J end by 4 bases, with 16 bases between. The CDR3 has 14 amino acids. Germline V lookup: CDR1 SQVTM, CDR2 ANQGSEA. The CDR3 DNA sequence: TGCAGCGTTGTCGGGCCAGGGGTGGCCACTGAAGCTTTCTTT. It is translated as CSVVGPGVATEAFF.

The chain combines TRBV19 with TRBJ1-2, with 7 positions matching TRBD1. The J segment lost 7 bases and the V segment lost 4 bases, leaving 12 bases of the junction unmatched. Germline CDR1 reads LNHDA; CDR2 reads SQIVND (reference sequence). The CDR3 covers 15 residues. CDR3 nucleotides: TGTGCCAGTAGTAAAGGGACAGCTAACTTGCGTGGCTACACCTTC. Its protein product is CASSKGTANLRGYTF.

The rearrangement joins TRBV30 to TRBJ2-7, with a possible D match to TRBD2 (7 bases). Trimming took off 1 base at V and 6 bases at J, with 16 bases between the two ends. The CDR3 loop spans 14 amino acids. Germline loops: CDR1 GTSNPN, CDR2 SVGIG (reference sequence). The CDR3 sequence: CAWSEGGGVPEQYF. The CDR3 DNA is TGTGCCTGGAGTGAAGGAGGGGGGGTTCCCGAGCAGTACTTC.

The chain combines TRBV29-1 with TRBJ2-7; D perhaps matches TRBD1 (7 bases). This CDR3 has 15 amino acids. Germline CDR1 and CDR2: SQVTM and ANQGSEA. Trimming stripped 7 bases from V and 4 bases from J, with 23 bases between. The CDR3 nucleotides are TGCAGCGCTGGGGTGGAGAAGACAGGGACTTACGAGCAGTACTTC. This gives the protein CSAGVEKTGTYEQYF.

This rearrangement joins TRBV4-2 to TRBJ1-2; weak D call: TRBD1 (5 bases). CDR1 LGHNA and CDR2 YNFKEQ come from the germline V gene. V lost 0 bases, J lost 6 bases, and 14 bases lay in between. CDR3 length equals 15 residues. The CDR3 region has the DNA TGTGCCAGCAGCCAAGATCTGGCAGGGTTCGATGGCTACACCTTC. Residues: CASSQDLAGFDGYTF.

The CDR3 DNA sequence: TGTGCCAGTTCCATGGGACTAGCGACGGGGGATGAGCAGTTCTTC. It is translated as CASSMGLATGDEQFF. The chain carries TRBV18 and TRBJ2-1; 10 nucleotides match TRBD2. V gave up 9 bases and J gave up 8 bases; unmatched junction bases: 13. The V gene's germline CDR1 is KGHSH and CDR2 LQKENI. This CDR3 contains 15 residues.

The chain employs TRBV2 and TRBJ2-1, with 7 bases fitting TRBD1. CDR3 size: 12 residues. CDR1 and CDR2 from the germline V gene are SNHLY and FYNNEI. Trimming removed 6 bases from V and 7 bases from J; junction bases left unmatched: 3. CDR3 nucleotide sequence: TGTGCCAGCAGCGCGGACAGGAATGAGCAGTTCTTC. Protein: CASSADRNEQFF.

This clone was observed once. The chain combines TRBV11-2 with TRBJ2-5; possibly TRBD1 for D (5 bases). The CDR3 is made up of 16 amino acids. The germline gives CDR1 SGHAT, CDR2 FQNNGV. V dropped 0 bases and J dropped 1 base, with 12 bases sitting between them. The CDR3 bases are TGTGCCAGCAGCTTAGAAAGGGGCTACCCCCAAGAGACCCAGTACTTC. Translating it yields CASSLERGYPQETQYF.

J is TRBJ2-7 and V is TRBV28; D possibly corresponds to TRBD1 (5 bases). This CDR3 region has 16 residues. Germline V gene data show CDR1 as MDHEN and CDR2 as SYDVKM. The germline V and J ends were trimmed by 2 bases and 0 bases, with 14 bases remaining between them. CDR3 DNA sequence: TGTGCCAGCAGTTTACCCCCCCCAGGGTTCTCCTACGAGCAGTACTTC. It specifies CASSLPPPGFSYEQYF.

J is TRBJ1-6 and V is TRBV28, with 7 bases that match TRBD1. V shed 8 bases and J 7 bases; nucleotides not matched to a gene: 2. The CDR3 covers 12 residues. Germline CDR1 MDHEN, CDR2 SYDVKM. The DNA for the CDR3 is TGTGCCAGCTCGACAGGGAATTCACCCCTCCACTTT. Translating gives CASSTGNSPLHF.

This chain uses TRBV2 with TRBJ2-7, with 9 bases identical to TRBD1. The CDR3 totals 12 residues. V lost 8 bases, J lost 3 bases, and 2 bases stayed unmatched. In germline, CDR1 is SNHLY, CDR2 FYNNEI. In nucleotides, the CDR3 is TGTGCCAGCGAGACAGGGGGCTACGAGCAGTACTTC. Protein product: CASETGGYEQYF.